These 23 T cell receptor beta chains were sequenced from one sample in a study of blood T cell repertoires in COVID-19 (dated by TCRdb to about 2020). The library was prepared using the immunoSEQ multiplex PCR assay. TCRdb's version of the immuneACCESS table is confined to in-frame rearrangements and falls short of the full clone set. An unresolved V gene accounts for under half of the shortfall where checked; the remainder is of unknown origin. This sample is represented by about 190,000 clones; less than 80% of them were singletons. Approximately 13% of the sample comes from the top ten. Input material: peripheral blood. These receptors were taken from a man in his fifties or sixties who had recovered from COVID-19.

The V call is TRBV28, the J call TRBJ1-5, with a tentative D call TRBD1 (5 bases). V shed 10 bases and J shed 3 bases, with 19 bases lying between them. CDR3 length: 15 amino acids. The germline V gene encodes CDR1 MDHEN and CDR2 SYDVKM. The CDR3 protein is CATTPGGHDNQPQHF. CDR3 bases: TGTGCCACCACCCCGGGGGGTCATGACAATCAGCCCCAGCATTTT.

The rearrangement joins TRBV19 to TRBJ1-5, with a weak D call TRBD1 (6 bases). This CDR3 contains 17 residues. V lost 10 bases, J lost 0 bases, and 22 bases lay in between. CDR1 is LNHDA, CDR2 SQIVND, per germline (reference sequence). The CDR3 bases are TGTGCCACGATGGGGGCTCCCCAGGGGCATAGCAATCAGCCCCAGCATTTT. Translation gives CATMGAPQGHSNQPQHF.

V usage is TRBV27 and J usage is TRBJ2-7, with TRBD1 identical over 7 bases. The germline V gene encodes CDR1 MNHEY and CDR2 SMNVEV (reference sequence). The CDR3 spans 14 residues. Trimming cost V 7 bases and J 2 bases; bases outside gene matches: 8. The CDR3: CASKDPGQTYEQYF. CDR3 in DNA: TGTGCCAGCAAAGATCCGGGACAGACCTACGAGCAGTACTTC.

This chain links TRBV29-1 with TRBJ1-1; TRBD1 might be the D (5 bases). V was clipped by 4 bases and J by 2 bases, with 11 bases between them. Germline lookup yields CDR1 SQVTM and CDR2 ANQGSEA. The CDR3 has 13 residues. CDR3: CSVGATGNTEAFF. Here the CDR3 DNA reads TGCAGCGTTGGGGCCACAGGTAACACTGAAGCTTTCTTT.

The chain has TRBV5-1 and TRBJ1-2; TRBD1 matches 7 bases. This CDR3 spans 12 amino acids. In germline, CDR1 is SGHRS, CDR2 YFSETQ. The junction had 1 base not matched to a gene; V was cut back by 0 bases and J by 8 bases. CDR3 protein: CASSLEDRGYTF. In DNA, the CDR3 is TGCGCCAGCAGCTTGGAGGACAGGGGCTACACCTTC.

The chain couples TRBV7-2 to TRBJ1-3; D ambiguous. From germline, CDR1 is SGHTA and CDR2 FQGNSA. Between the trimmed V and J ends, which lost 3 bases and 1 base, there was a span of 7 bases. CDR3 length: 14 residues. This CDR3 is CASSLLYSGNTIYF. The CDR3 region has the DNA TGTGCCAGCAGCTTGCTATATTCTGGAAACACCATATATTTT.

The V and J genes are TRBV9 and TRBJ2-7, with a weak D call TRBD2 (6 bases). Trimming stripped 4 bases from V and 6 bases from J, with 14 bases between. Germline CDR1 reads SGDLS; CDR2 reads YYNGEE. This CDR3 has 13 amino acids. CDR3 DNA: TGTGCCAGCAGCCACTCCGGGGGTGGCGAGCAGTACTTC. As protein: CASSHSGGGEQYF.

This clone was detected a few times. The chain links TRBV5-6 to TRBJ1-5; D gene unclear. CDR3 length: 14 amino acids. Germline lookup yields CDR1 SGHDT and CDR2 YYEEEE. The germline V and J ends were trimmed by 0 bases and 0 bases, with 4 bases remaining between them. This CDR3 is CASSLAGSNQPQHF. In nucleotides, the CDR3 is TGTGCCAGCAGCTTGGCAGGTAGCAATCAGCCCCAGCATTTT.

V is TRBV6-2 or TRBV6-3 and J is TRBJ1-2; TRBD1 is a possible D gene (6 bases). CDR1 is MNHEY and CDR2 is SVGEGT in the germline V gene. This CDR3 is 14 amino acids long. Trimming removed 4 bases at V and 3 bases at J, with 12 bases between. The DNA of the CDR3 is TGTGCCAGCAGTTCCACAGGGAGCGACTATGGCTACACCTTC. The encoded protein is CASSSTGSDYGYTF.

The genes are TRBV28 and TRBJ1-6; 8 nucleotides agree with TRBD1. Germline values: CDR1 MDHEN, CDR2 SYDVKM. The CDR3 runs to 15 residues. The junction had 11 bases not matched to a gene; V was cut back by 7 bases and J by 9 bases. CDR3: CASTLAGQGGSPLHF. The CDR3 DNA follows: TGTGCCAGCACCCTTGCAGGACAGGGTGGTTCACCCCTCCACTTT.

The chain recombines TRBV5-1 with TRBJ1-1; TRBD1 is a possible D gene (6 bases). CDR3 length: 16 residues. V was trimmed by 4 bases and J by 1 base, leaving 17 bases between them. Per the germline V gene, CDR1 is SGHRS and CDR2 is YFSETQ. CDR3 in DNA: TGCGCCAGCAGCCTTCAGGGGTTCCGGTCGAACACTGAAGCTTTCTTT. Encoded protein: CASSLQGFRSNTEAFF.

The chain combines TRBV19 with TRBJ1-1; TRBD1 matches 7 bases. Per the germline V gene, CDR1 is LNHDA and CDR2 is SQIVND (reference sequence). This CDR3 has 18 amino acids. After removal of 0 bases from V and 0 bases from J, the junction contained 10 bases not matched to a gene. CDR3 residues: CASSIDRRTGAMNTEAFF. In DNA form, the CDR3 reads TGTGCCAGTAGTATAGATCGGCGGACAGGTGCTATGAACACTGAAGCTTTCTTT.

The CDR3 region has the DNA TGTGCCAGCAGCTTAAGAGCGTACGGGACAGTCAACACCGGGGAGCTGTTTTTT. Translation: CASSLRAYGTVNTGELFF. The chain links TRBV7-9 to TRBJ2-2, with TRBD1 identical over 7 bases. Trimming removed 2 bases from V and 2 bases from J; junction bases left unmatched: 11. Per the germline V gene, CDR1 is SEHNR and CDR2 is FQNEAQ (reference sequence). This CDR3 has 18 residues.

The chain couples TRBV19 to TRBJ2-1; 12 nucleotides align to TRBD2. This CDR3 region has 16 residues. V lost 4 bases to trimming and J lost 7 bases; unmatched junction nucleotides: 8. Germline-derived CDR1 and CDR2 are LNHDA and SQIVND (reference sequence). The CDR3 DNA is TGTGCCAGTAGTAGGGGACTAGCGGGTCCAGAGAATGAGCAGTTCTTC. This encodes CASSRGLAGPENEQFF.

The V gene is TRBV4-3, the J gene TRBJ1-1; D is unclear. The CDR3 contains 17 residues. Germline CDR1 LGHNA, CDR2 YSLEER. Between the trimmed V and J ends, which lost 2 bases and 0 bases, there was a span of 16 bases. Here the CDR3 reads CASSQTSINPLNTEAFF. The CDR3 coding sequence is TGCGCCAGCAGCCAAACTAGCATCAATCCTCTGAACACTGAAGCTTTCTTT.

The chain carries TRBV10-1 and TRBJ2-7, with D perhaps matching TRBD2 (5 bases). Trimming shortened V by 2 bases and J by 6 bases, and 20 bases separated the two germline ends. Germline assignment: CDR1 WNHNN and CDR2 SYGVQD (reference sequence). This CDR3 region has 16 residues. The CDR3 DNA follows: TGCGCCAGCAGTGAGGGGCCTAGCCCTGATCTCGGCGAGCAGTACTTC. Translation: CASSEGPSPDLGEQYF.

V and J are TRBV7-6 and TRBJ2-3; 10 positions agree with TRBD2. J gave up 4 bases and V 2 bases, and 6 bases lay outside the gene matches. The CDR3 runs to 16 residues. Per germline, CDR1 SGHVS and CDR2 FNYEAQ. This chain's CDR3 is CASSLTAGGPSDTQYF. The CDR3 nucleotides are TGTGCCAGCAGCTTAACAGCGGGAGGGCCATCAGATACGCAGTATTTT.

The CDR3 loop is CASSLSTGDNSPLHF. The CDR3 coding sequence is TGTGCCAGCTCACTCTCGACAGGAGATAATTCACCCCTCCACTTT. This chain links TRBV18 with TRBJ1-6, with TRBD1 as a possible D gene (6 bases). The CDR3 is 15 amino acids. V dropped 4 bases and J dropped 5 bases, with 12 bases sitting between them. Per the germline V gene, CDR1 is KGHSH and CDR2 is LQKENI.

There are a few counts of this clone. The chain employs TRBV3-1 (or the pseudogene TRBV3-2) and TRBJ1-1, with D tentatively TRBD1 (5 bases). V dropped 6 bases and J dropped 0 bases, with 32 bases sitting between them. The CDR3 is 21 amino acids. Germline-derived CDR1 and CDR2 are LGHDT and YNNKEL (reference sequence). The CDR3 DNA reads TGTGCCAGCAGAAGGGGCAACCCCCCCTCAACAGCGAGCCCAATGAACACTGAAGCTTTCTTT. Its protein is CASRRGNPPSTASPMNTEAFF.

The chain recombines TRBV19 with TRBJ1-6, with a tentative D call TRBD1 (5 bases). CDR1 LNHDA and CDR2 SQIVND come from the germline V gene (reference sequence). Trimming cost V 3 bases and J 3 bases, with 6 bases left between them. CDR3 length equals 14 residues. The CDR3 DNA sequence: TGTGCCAGTAGTATGGGGCTCTATAATTCACCCCTCCACTTT. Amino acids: CASSMGLYNSPLHF.

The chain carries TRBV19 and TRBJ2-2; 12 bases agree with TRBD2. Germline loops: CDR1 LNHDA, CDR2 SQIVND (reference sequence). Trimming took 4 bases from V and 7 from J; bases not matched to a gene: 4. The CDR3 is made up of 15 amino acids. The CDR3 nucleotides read TGTGCCAGTAGTACTCTAGCGGGAGGGTTCGGGGAGCTGTTTTTT. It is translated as CASSTLAGGFGELFF.

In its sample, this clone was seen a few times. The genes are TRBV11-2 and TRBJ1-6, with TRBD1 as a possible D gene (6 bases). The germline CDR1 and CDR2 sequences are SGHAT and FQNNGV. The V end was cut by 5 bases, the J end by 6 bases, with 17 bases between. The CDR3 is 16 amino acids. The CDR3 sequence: CASSIMGGAFNSPLHF. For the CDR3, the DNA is TGTGCCAGCAGCATCATGGGGGGGGCTTTTAATTCACCCCTCCACTTT.

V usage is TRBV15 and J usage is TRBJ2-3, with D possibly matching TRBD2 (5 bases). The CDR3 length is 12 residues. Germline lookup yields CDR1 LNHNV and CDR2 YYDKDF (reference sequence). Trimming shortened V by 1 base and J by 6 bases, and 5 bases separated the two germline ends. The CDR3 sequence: CATSRGEDTQYF. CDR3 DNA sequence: TGTGCCACCAGCAGAGGGGAGGATACGCAGTATTTT.